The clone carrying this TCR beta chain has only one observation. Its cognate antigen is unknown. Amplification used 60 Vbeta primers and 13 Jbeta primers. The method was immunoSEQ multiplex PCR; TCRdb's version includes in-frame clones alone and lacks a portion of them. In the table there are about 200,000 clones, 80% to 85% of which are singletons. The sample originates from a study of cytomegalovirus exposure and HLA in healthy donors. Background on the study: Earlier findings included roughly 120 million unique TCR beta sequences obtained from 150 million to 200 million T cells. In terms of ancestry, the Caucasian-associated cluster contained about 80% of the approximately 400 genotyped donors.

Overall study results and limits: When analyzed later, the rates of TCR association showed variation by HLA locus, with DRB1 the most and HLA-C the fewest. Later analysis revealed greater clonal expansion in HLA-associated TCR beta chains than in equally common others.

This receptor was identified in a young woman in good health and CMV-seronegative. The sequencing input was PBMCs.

In nucleotides, the CDR3 is TGCGCCAGCAGCCTGCGGAGGTCGGGACAAGAGACCCAGTACTTC. It specifies CASSLRRSGQETQYF. The chain combines TRBV5-1 with TRBJ2-5; weak D call: TRBD2 (5 bases). Trimming removed 4 bases at V and 2 bases at J, with 15 bases between. This CDR3 region has 15 residues. Germline CDR1 and CDR2: SGHRS and YFSETQ.